This T cell receptor (beta chain) emerged from a study of T cell changes during pregnancy in multiple sclerosis. The method was immunoSEQ multiplex PCR; TCRdb's version includes in-frame clones alone and lacks a portion of them. There are about 94,000 clones in the sample; approximately 93% occur only once, and roughly 0.95% lies in the top ten. Germline CDR1 is MGHRA and CDR2 is YSYEKL. The CDR3 has 20 amino acids. V lost 0 bases, J lost 3 bases, and 16 bases stayed unmatched. The TCR sequence derives from a female donor with multiple sclerosis, enrolled in a pregnancy study. The sequencing used peripheral blood, collected after pregnancy. V and J are TRBV4-1 and TRBJ2-7; TRBD2 agrees at 11 bases. DNA for the CDR3: TGCGCCAGCAGCCAAGACTTTCGGACTAGCGGGCGTTTGGGCGTCTACGAGCAGTACTTC. Its protein product is CASSQDFRTSGRLGVYEQYF.